Listed below are T cell receptor beta chains from one sample, sequenced in a study of human T cells and chemical hapten exposure. TCRdb re-called the RACE reads with MiXCR, one entry per CDR3 protein. The sample carries 370,000 or so distinct CDR3 sequences, 4.8% recorded once. The source was whole blood, collected in connection with sensitization to the hapten diphenylcyclopropenone (DPC). These receptors were obtained from a woman aged 45-60 years with alopecia areata. Some clones in this sample may be carry-over from other donors' samples. Each CDR3 is given with its conserved first and last residue. Fields, in order: V gene, D gene, clone size, J gene, CDR3 protein, CDR3 DNA. The D gene is left open where the match is weak. Clone size is not always given. Where it is, it says once, few, many or a class for expanded clones.

>TRBV11-2|TRBD1|many|TRBJ1-5
CASSQTGRGQPQHF
TGTGCCAGCAGCCAGACAGGGAGAGGTCAGCCCCAGCATTTT
>TRBV29-1|.|.|TRBJ2-3
CSGIRDHTDTQYF
TGCAGCGGCATCCGGGACCACACAGATACGCAGTATTTT
>TRBV29-1|.|.|TRBJ2-1
CSVESIRDTSYNEQFF
TGCAGCGTTGAATCAATCCGGGACACCTCCTACAATGAGCAGTTCTTC
>TRBV12-3/TRBV12-4|.|many|TRBJ1-1
CASTPWEGTEAFF
TGTGCCAGCACCCCTTGGGAGGGCACTGAAGCTTTCTTT
>TRBV7-2|.|many|TRBJ2-1
CASSPVGAGKGDEQFF
TGTGCCAGCAGCCCGGTAGGGGCAGGGAAGGGCGATGAGCAGTTCTTC
>TRBV2|TRBD1|.|TRBJ2-7
CAILRDRGYEQYF
TGTGCCATCCTCCGGGACAGGGGTTACGAGCAGTACTTC
>TRBV11-2|.|.|TRBJ2-2
CASSSWGHRNTGELFF
TGTGCCAGCAGCTCCTGGGGGCATCGGAACACCGGGGAGCTGTTTTTT
>TRBV15|.|.|TRBJ1-5
CATSRDIGGAQHF
TGTGCCACCAGCAGAGATATCGGTGGTGCCCAGCATTTT
>TRBV27|TRBD2|.|TRBJ2-7
CATRGGYYEQYF
TGTGCCACTCGGGGGGGCTACTACGAGCAGTACTTC
>TRBV6-1|.|few|TRBJ1-4
CATRRGGGEKLFF
TGTGCCACTCGCCGGGGGGGCGGAGAAAAACTGTTTTTT
>TRBV6-6|.|many|TRBJ2-7
CASSYGVSSYEQYF
TGTGCCAGCAGTTACGGGGTCAGCTCCTACGAGCAGTACTTC
>TRBV6-6|TRBD1|few|TRBJ1-1
CASSYSVPDRAAFF
TGTGCCAGCAGTTACTCAGTGCCGGACAGGGCGGCTTTCTTT
>TRBV7-9|.|many|TRBJ1-1
CASGTLNTEAFF
TGTGCCAGCGGAACCCTGAACACTGAAGCTTTCTTT